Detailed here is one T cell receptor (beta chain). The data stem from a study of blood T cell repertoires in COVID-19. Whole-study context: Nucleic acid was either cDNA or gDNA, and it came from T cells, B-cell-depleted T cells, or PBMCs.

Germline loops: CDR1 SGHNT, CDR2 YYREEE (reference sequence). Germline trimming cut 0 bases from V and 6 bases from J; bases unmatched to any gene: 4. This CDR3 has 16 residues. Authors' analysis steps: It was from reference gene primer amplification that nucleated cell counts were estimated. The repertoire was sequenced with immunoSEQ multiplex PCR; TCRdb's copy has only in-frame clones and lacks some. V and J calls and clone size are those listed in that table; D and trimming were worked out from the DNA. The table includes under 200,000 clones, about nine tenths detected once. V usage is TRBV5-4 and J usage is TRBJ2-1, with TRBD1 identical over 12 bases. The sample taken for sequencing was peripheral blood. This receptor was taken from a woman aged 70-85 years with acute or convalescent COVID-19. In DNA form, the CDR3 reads TGTGCCAGCAGCTTGGGCGGGACAGGGGGCTTCAATGAGCAGTTCTTC. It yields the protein CASSLGGTGGFNEQFF.